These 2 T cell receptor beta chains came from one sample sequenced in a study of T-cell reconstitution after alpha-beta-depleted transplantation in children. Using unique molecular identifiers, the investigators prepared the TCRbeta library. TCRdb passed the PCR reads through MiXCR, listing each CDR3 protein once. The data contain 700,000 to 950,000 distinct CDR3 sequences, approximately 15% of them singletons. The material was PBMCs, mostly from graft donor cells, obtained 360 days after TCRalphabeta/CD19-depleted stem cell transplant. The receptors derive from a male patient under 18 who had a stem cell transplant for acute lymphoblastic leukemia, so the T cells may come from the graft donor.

The CDR3, as DNA: TGTGCCAGCAGCGGACCGGGACAAGTCCCTTACGAGCAGTACTTC. As protein: CASSGPGQVPYEQYF. The chain carries TRBV9 and TRBJ2-7, with D possibly being TRBD1 (6 bases). The CDR3 extends over 15 amino acids. Trimming removed 3 bases at V and 4 bases at J, with 17 bases between. Germline values: CDR1 SGDLS, CDR2 YYNGEE.

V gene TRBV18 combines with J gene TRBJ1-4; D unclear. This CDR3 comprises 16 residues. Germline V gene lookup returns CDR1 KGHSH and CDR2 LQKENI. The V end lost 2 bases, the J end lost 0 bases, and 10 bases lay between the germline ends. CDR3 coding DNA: TGTGCCAGCTCACCAGCAGGTCCCTCAACTAATGAAAAACTGTTTTTT. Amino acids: CASSPAGPSTNEKLFF. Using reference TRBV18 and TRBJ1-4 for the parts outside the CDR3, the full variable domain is NAGVMQNPRHLVRRRGQEARLRCSPMKGHSHVYWYRQLPEEGLKFMVYLQKENIIDESGMPKERFSAEFPKEGPSILRIQQVVRGDSAAYFCASSPAGPSTNEKLFFGSGTQLSVL.